A single sample is the source of the 20 T cell receptor beta chains below, sequenced in a study of STAT3 mutations in large granular lymphocyte leukemia. Profiled with immunoSEQ multiplex PCR; TCRdb holds only in-frame clones, not every one. This table has approximately 10,000 clones, approximately 90% appearing once. The antigens for these receptors are not known. Study results and limitations: Every T-LGLL patient had at least one immunodominant TCRbeta clonotype.

The sample was peripheral blood mononuclear cells. The receptors were gathered from a man aged 55 to 70 with T-cell large granular lymphocyte leukemia. Some clones in this sample may be carry-over from other donors' samples.

The rearrangement links TRBV5-5 to TRBJ2-1, with D unresolved. There are 11 residues in the CDR3. Germline CDR1 is SGHKS and CDR2 is YYEKEE (reference sequence). V was cut by 5 bases and J by 8 bases, with 8 bases left in between. The CDR3 spells CASSSNYEQFF. The CDR3 region has the DNA TGTGCCAGCAGTTCTAACTATGAGCAGTTCTTC.

This clone was seen a single time. This rearrangement joins TRBV6-6 to TRBJ2-2; D gene uncertain. Germline lookup yields CDR1 MNHNY and CDR2 SVGAGI (reference sequence). The CDR3 is made up of 14 amino acids. V lost 11 bases, J lost 4 bases, and 17 bases lay in between. Here the CDR3 DNA reads TGTGCCCAGACGGAGCCCCGAGGCACCGGGGAGCTGTTTTTT. Protein: CAQTEPRGTGELFF.

In the case of this clone: At one end, the junction sequence differs from germline, possibly due to a read error. V usage is TRBV6-6 and J usage is TRBJ2-1; tentative D call: TRBD2 (6 bases). In germline, CDR1 is MNHNY, CDR2 SVGAGI (reference sequence). CDR3 length: 12 residues. CDR3: CASTLDYHEQFF. The CDR3 DNA follows: TGTGCCAGCACTCTGGACTACCATGAGCAGTTCTTC.

The sample holds one count of this clone. This chain connects TRBV9 to TRBJ2-5; 11 bases are shared with TRBD2. The V gene end was trimmed by 0 bases and the J gene end by 4 bases; junction bases not matched to a gene: 5. From germline, CDR1 is SGDLS and CDR2 YYNGEE. The CDR3 extends over 16 amino acids. CDR3 protein: CASSVVGLAGGETQYF. The CDR3 bases are TGTGCCAGCAGCGTAGTAGGGCTAGCGGGAGGAGAGACCCAGTACTTC.

CDR3 coding DNA: TGTGCCAGCAGTGAACCGGGGGGAGGGGATCTCACAGATACGCAGTATTTT. Protein product: CASSEPGGGDLTDTQYF. The rearrangement links TRBV25-1 to TRBJ2-3; 7 positions agree with TRBD2. The CDR3 consists of 17 residues. The junction had 10 bases not matched to a gene; V was cut back by 2 bases and J by 2 bases. The V gene's germline CDR1 is MGHDK and CDR2 SYGVNS.

The table lists this clone with a count of one. The CDR3 protein is CASSIVGRGGKTQYF. The CDR3 nucleotides read TGTGCCAGTAGTATAGTGGGACGCGGGGGTAAGACCCAGTACTTC. The chain has TRBV19 and TRBJ2-5, with 7 bases matching TRBD2. The CDR3 has 15 residues. V dropped 1 base and J dropped 6; count of bases not matched to a gene: 8. The V gene's germline CDR1 is LNHDA and CDR2 SQIVND (reference sequence).

This chain links TRBV4-1 with TRBJ2-7; 9 bases map to TRBD1. The V gene end was trimmed by 1 base and the J gene end by 1 base; junction bases not matched to a gene: 5. Per the germline V gene, CDR1 is MGHRA and CDR2 is YSYEKL. This CDR3 has 16 residues. The DNA of the CDR3 is TGCGCCAGCAGCCAAGTCCTGGGACAGGGATCCTACGAGCAGTACTTC. This codes for CASSQVLGQGSYEQYF.

The genes are TRBV2 and TRBJ2-7; 10 positions agree with TRBD1. J was trimmed by 2 bases and V by 10 bases; bases with no gene match: 8. Germline V gene data show CDR1 as SNHLY and CDR2 as FYNNEI. The CDR3 loop spans 14 amino acids. DNA for the CDR3: TGTGCCAACTCCGACAGGGGGCTCACCTACGAGCAGTACTTC. Its protein product is CANSDRGLTYEQYF.

This clone was seen a single time. The chain recombines TRBV11-2 with TRBJ2-5; D is ambiguous. Trimming pared 4 bases from V and 1 base from J, leaving 4 bases between. The CDR3 length is 12 residues. The germline gives CDR1 SGHAT, CDR2 FQNNGV. CDR3 amino acids: CASSSSQETQYF. CDR3 coding DNA: TGTGCCAGCAGCTCATCCCAAGAGACCCAGTACTTC.

The V and J genes are TRBV29-1 and TRBJ1-3; 8 bases are a match to TRBD1. Germline V gene lookup returns CDR1 SQVTM and CDR2 ANQGSEA. Trimming removed 7 bases from V and 0 bases from J; junction bases left unmatched: 5. The CDR3 is 14 amino acids. This chain's CDR3 is CSGDTGGSGNTIYF. CDR3 sequence (DNA): TGCAGCGGAGATACAGGGGGCTCTGGAAACACCATATATTTT.

This clone was found once. J is TRBJ1-5 and V is TRBV7-9, with TRBD1 matching 9 bases. Germline V lookup: CDR1 SEHNR, CDR2 FQNEAQ (reference sequence). The V segment lost 4 bases and the J segment 11 bases; nucleotides outside the gene matches: 6. CDR3 length: 13 amino acids. CDR3 in DNA: TGTGCCAGCAGCTCGACAGGGGGGGGAGCCCAGCATTTT. It encodes CASSSTGGGAQHF.

DNA of the CDR3: TGTGCCAGCTCTACTCCCCGGACTAGCGGGAGTAGTCCCAATGAGCAGTTCTTC. Its protein is CASSTPRTSGSSPNEQFF. The rearrangement uses TRBV27 and TRBJ2-1; 13 bases map to TRBD2. V lost 8 bases, J lost 6 bases, and 16 bases stayed unmatched. CDR1 MNHEY and CDR2 SMNVEV come from the germline V gene (reference sequence). The CDR3 runs to 18 residues.

The genes are TRBV19 and TRBJ1-1; 9 bases are shared with TRBD1. Per germline, CDR1 LNHDA and CDR2 SQIVND (reference sequence). This CDR3 has 14 residues. V shed 4 bases, J shed 1 base, and the junction held 1 base outside the gene matches. CDR3 in amino acids: CASSTQGANTEAFF. CDR3 sequence (DNA): TGTGCCAGTAGTACACAGGGGGCGAACACTGAAGCTTTCTTT.

This clone is a singleton in its sample. The chain's CDR3 is CASSSGGSGPKTEAFF. The CDR3 DNA reads as TGTGCCAGCAGTTCAGGGGGGTCAGGCCCCAAGACTGAAGCTTTCTTT. The rearrangement uses TRBV28 and TRBJ1-1; the match to TRBD1 covers 7 bases. This CDR3 has 16 amino acids. V was pared by 4 bases and J by 5 bases, with 13 bases of the junction left unmatched. Germline V gives CDR1 MDHEN, CDR2 SYDVKM.

The chain is built from TRBV4-2 and TRBJ2-1, with 10 bases lining up with TRBD1. V dropped 3 bases and J dropped 0; count of bases not matched to a gene: 2. The CDR3 loop spans 16 amino acids. Germline lookup yields CDR1 LGHNA and CDR2 YNFKEQ. CDR3 region: CASSQGTGDSYNEQFF. The CDR3 coding sequence is TGTGCCAGCAGCCAGGGGACAGGGGACTCCTACAATGAGCAGTTCTTC.

V usage is TRBV7-9 and J usage is TRBJ2-7; 8 bases are a match to TRBD2. The V gene's germline CDR1 is SEHNR and CDR2 FQNEAQ (reference sequence). CDR3 size: 18 residues. Trimming cost V 5 bases and J 2 bases; bases outside gene matches: 17. The CDR3 reads CASSHSDPSLADTYEQYF. The DNA of the CDR3 is TGTGCCAGCAGCCATTCCGACCCCTCACTAGCGGACACCTACGAGCAGTACTTC. The full variable domain, in which reference TRBV7-9 and TRBJ2-7 provide the parts outside the CDR3, is DTGVSQNPRHKITKRGQNVTFRCDPISEHNRLYWYRQTLGQGPEFLTYFQNEAQLEKSRLLSDRFSAERPKGSFSTLEIQRTEQGDSAMYLCASSHSDPSLADTYEQYFGPGTRLTVT.

V and J are TRBV2 and TRBJ2-7; D not certain. The CDR3 sequence is 14 residues long. Trimming removed 2 bases from V and 2 bases from J, with 10 bases in between. CDR1 is SNHLY, CDR2 FYNNEI, per germline. DNA for the CDR3: TGTGCCAGCAGTGAACCCTTTTCTCCCTACGAGCAGTACTTC. It is translated as CASSEPFSPYEQYF.

V usage is TRBV7-3 and J usage is TRBJ2-4; D gene unclear. The germline V and J ends were trimmed by 4 bases and 0 bases, with 13 bases remaining between them. The CDR3 runs to 16 residues. The V gene's germline CDR1 is SGHTA and CDR2 FQGTGA. CDR3 sequence: CASSSLLEVAKNIQYF. In DNA, the CDR3 is TGTGCCAGCAGCTCCCTACTGGAAGTAGCCAAAAACATTCAGTACTTC.

This clone was seen just once. This specimen includes other DNA sequences encoding the same CDR3. V is TRBV11-3 and J is TRBJ2-2; TRBD2 agrees at 13 bases. The germline CDR1 and CDR2 sequences are SGHNT and YENEEA. There are 15 residues in the CDR3. The J segment lost 5 bases and the V segment lost 5 bases, leaving 2 bases of the junction unmatched. The chain's CDR3 is CASSLGLAGTGELFF. The CDR3 bases are TGTGCCAGCAGCCTGGGACTAGCGGGGACCGGGGAGCTGTTTTTT.

The chain carries TRBV5-6 and TRBJ2-3; 8 bases map to TRBD2. Per the germline V gene, CDR1 is SGHDT and CDR2 is YYEEEE. The CDR3 has 16 residues. The V and J ends lost 0 bases and 4 bases, in that order; junction bases with no gene match: 7. The CDR3 DNA is TGTGCCAGCAGCTTGGGAGCGGGAGCGGCGGCAGATACGCAGTATTTT. Translation: CASSLGAGAAADTQYF.